The clone carrying this TCR beta chain was seen ten or more times. The target antigen is unknown. The entry originates in a study of regulatory T cells in long-lasting Graves disease. Overall study findings and caveats: The study found TRBV28, TRBJ1-2 and TRBJ2-5 favored in persistent disease.

This CDR3 is 14 amino acids long. The V gene's germline CDR1 is SGDLS and CDR2 YYNGEE. J gave up 6 bases and V 0 bases, and 3 bases lay outside the gene matches. Arm-PCR of CDR3 regions with iRepertoire HTBI primers generated TCR beta libraries. TCRdb re-derived calls from the multiplex PCR reads in MiXCR, one entry per CDR3 protein. The table includes fewer than 450,000 distinct CDR3 sequences, 15% detected once. Time point reported: newly diagnosed GD, antithyroid drugs for less than 3 months. With RNA extracted from PBMCs as input, the TCR library was made. The data also belong to a second study, concerning T cells in Graves' hyperthyroidism and ophthalmopathy. That investigation notes: The HTBI primer set drove a first-round RT-PCR of the TCR CDR3.

The clonotype comes from a woman between 35 and 50 years old with Graves disease. The chain has TRBV9 and TRBJ2-7; TRBD2 matches at 10 bases. The sample in question was peripheral blood mononuclear cells (PBMCs), obtained at new diagnosis, from a patient treated with antithyroid drugs. In DNA form, the CDR3 reads TGTGCCAGCAGCGTAGCTAGCGGGAGTGGCGAGCAGTACTTC. Translation gives CASSVASGSGEQYF.